This record looks at one T cell receptor beta chain sequence and its context. Its antigen is currently unknown. Possible read error: a much larger clone is one base away. The data stem from a study of identical twins. Study-level results: In monozygotic twins, models underestimated the sharing of out-of-frame TCR alpha. Researchers reported weaker excess twin sharing in beta out-of-frame sequences.

TCRdb reanalysed the 5' RACE reads using MiXCR and keeps one entry per CDR3 protein. The table has hundreds of thousands of distinct CDR3 sequences, roughly 6% seen once; the top ten hold approximately 2%. Trimming took 6 bases from V and 1 from J, leaving 12 bases between them. This CDR3 spans 13 amino acids. Germline-derived CDR1 and CDR2 are SQVTM and ANQGSEA. The receptor was derived from a man between 18 and 29 years old in good health. The V gene is TRBV29-1, the J gene TRBJ1-1; D is unresolved. The sequencing sample was made of naive T cells sorted from blood. Here the CDR3 DNA reads TGCAGCGTATCATGGTTAAGGAACACTGAAGCTTTCTTT. Translating it yields CSVSWLRNTEAFF. Variable domain in full (rest from reference TRBV29-1 and TRBJ1-1): SAVISQKPSRDICQRGTSLTIQCQVDSQVTMMFWYRQQPGQSLTLIATANQGSEATYESGFVIDKFPISRPNLTFSTLTVSNMSPEDSSIYLCSVSWLRNTEAFFGQGTRLTVV.